The next 22 T cell receptor beta chains were all read from a single sample in a study of T cell changes during pregnancy in multiple sclerosis. Some clones are missing from TCRdb's copy, which holds only in-frame ones; the method was immunoSEQ multiplex PCR. The sample lists tens of thousands of clones; 85% to 90% were seen once. Sequenced here: peripheral blood, sampled in the first trimester of pregnancy. The receptors originated from a female donor in good health, enrolled as a control in a pregnancy study.

V gene TRBV6-1 combines with J gene TRBJ2-5, with 8 positions matching TRBD2. The CDR3 runs to 14 residues. Germline CDR1 reads MNHNS; CDR2 reads SASEGT. V lost 5 bases and J lost 5; bases outside the gene matches: 7. CDR3 sequence reads: CASSPRIAGETQYF. The CDR3 nucleotides are TGTGCCAGCAGTCCGCGCATAGCGGGGGAGACCCAGTACTTC.

This chain joins TRBV5-4 and TRBJ1-3; D is unclear. The CDR3 consists of 15 residues. The germline V gene has CDR1 SGHNT and CDR2 YYREEE (reference sequence). Between the trimmed V and J ends, which lost 0 bases and 0 bases, there was a span of 7 bases. The CDR3 sequence is CASSLAPSSGNTIYF. The CDR3 nucleotides read TGTGCCAGCAGCTTGGCCCCCAGCTCTGGAAACACCATATATTTT.

About this clone itself: At the DNA level, this CDR3 is encoded by other sequences in the same sample as well. The chain is built from TRBV15 and TRBJ2-3, with 8 positions matching TRBD2. The CDR3 runs to 15 residues. The germline V gene encodes CDR1 LNHNV and CDR2 YYDKDF (reference sequence). Trimming took 0 bases from V and 1 from J; bases not matched to a gene: 0. CDR3 loop: CATSREAGGTDTQYF. The CDR3 DNA reads TGTGCCACCAGCAGAGAAGCGGGGGGCACAGATACGCAGTATTTT.

This clone was picked up one time. This rearrangement joins TRBV11-2 to TRBJ2-7; 7 positions match TRBD2. The CDR3 spans 14 residues. With V trimmed by 5 bases and J by 6 bases, 10 bases remained unmatched. Germline CDR1 SGHAT, CDR2 FQNNGV. CDR3 residues: CASSMTSSQFEQYF. The DNA of the CDR3 is TGTGCCAGCAGCATGACTAGCTCCCAGTTCGAGCAGTACTTC.

The genes are TRBV27 and TRBJ2-3; TRBD2 might be the D (6 bases). CDR3 length equals 20 residues. The germline V and J ends were trimmed by 3 bases and 3 bases, with 28 bases remaining between them. Germline assignment: CDR1 MNHEY and CDR2 SMNVEV (reference sequence). The CDR3 is CASSFSLATPHLGGTDTQYF. CDR3 coding DNA: TGTGCCAGCAGTTTTTCCTTGGCTACCCCCCATTTGGGAGGAACAGATACGCAGTATTTT.

This clone has only one observation. The chain carries TRBV27 and TRBJ2-7; 9 nucleotides match TRBD2. V dropped 2 bases and J dropped 4; count of bases not matched to a gene: 9. Germline loops: CDR1 MNHEY, CDR2 SMNVEV (reference sequence). This CDR3 spans 16 amino acids. This chain's CDR3 is CASSLGMGLAGYEQYF. CDR3 sequence (DNA): TGTGCCAGCAGTTTAGGGATGGGGCTAGCGGGATACGAGCAGTACTTC.

The chain has TRBV30 and TRBJ1-5, with 7 bases matching TRBD1. There are 13 residues in the CDR3. V lost 3 bases, J lost 11 bases, and 10 bases stayed unmatched. Germline CDR1 and CDR2: GTSNPN and SVGIG (reference sequence). CDR3 sequence (DNA): TGTGCCTGGAGCGGGACAGCAGGAACGTCCCAGCATTTT. Protein sequence: CAWSGTAGTSQHF.

This clone was picked up one time. This chain connects TRBV21-1 to TRBJ1-1; whether TRBD1, the table's D call, matches the DNA was not checked. TRBV21-1 is tagged as a pseudogene. This CDR3 has 15 residues. CDR3 in amino acids: CASTRTGPSNTEAFF. In DNA, the CDR3 is TGTGCCAGCACCAGGACAGGGCCCTCGAACACTGAAGCTTTCTTT.

The rearrangement links TRBV11-2 to TRBJ2-7; no reliable D call. V was pared by 4 bases and J by 7 bases, with 17 bases between. The CDR3 covers 14 residues. Per germline, CDR1 SGHAT and CDR2 FQNNGV. CDR3: CASSSPNRPGEQYF. DNA for the CDR3: TGTGCCAGCAGCTCCCCGAATAGGCCGGGTGAGCAGTACTTC.

The count of this clone is one. The J gene is TRBJ2-1, the V gene TRBV12-5, with 10 bases fitting TRBD2. The CDR3 spans 15 residues. The J segment lost 4 bases and the V segment lost 7 bases, leaving 7 bases of the junction unmatched. The germline CDR1 and CDR2 sequences are LGHNT and FRNRAP. This chain's CDR3 is CASAPGLASYNEQFF. The CDR3 DNA follows: TGTGCTAGTGCCCCGGGACTAGCGTCTTACAATGAGCAGTTCTTC.

The CDR3 DNA reads as TGTGCCAGCACCGGGGACATTCCTAGCTCCTACGAGCAGTACTTC. Translating it yields CASTGDIPSSYEQYF. This sequence joins TRBV5-8 and TRBJ2-7, with D possibly matching TRBD1 (6 bases). Trimming removed 6 bases at V and 0 bases at J, with 16 bases between. This CDR3 region has 15 residues. CDR1 and CDR2 (germline): SGHTS, YDEGEE.

By share of the sample, this clone is medium-sized. The chain has TRBV2 and TRBJ1-6, with D maybe TRBD1 (6 bases). V lost 2 bases and J 5 bases, leaving 13 bases between the germline ends. CDR1 SNHLY and CDR2 FYNNEI come from the germline V gene. This CDR3 comprises 16 residues. CDR3 protein: CASSEQVTGDNSPLHF. In DNA, the CDR3 is TGTGCCAGCAGTGAACAGGTGACAGGCGATAATTCACCCCTCCACTTT.

V gene TRBV28 combines with J gene TRBJ2-3, with 7 positions matching TRBD1. Germline V gene lookup returns CDR1 MDHEN and CDR2 SYDVKM. J lost 4 bases, V lost 6 bases, and 7 bases had no gene match. The CDR3 has 14 residues. In DNA, the CDR3 is TGTGCCAGCAGGGAGACAGGGCGGCCAGATACGCAGTATTTT. This gives the protein CASRETGRPDTQYF.

V gene TRBV7-2 combines with J gene TRBJ2-7, with D perhaps TRBD2 (6 bases). The CDR3 has 13 amino acids. Trimming left V 4 bases short and J 8 bases short, with 15 bases between. CDR1 is SGHTA, CDR2 FQGNSA, per germline. In DNA, the CDR3 is TGTGCCAGCAGCTGGATACCGGGAGACAAGCAGTACTTC. Translating it yields CASSWIPGDKQYF. The whole variable domain, filled in from reference TRBV7-2 and TRBJ2-7, reads GAGVSQSPSNKVTEKGKDVELRCDPISGHTALYWYRQSLGQGLEFLIYFQGNSAPDKSGLPSDRFSAERTGGSVSTLTIQRTQQEDSAVYLCASSWIPGDKQYFGPGTRLTVT.

The genes are TRBV18 and TRBJ2-7, with D tentatively TRBD2 (6 bases). V was clipped by 3 bases and J by 2 bases, with 11 bases between them. CDR3 length: 14 residues. The germline V gene has CDR1 KGHSH and CDR2 LQKENI. The CDR3 region has the DNA TGTGCCAGCTCACCCGACGGGGGTACCTACGAGCAGTACTTC. This gives the protein CASSPDGGTYEQYF.

V and J are TRBV4-2 and TRBJ2-3, with 10 bases matching TRBD2. The CDR3 loop spans 19 amino acids. CDR1 is LGHNA, CDR2 YNFKEQ, per germline. V gave up 0 bases and J gave up 2 bases; unmatched junction bases: 11. CDR3 residues: CASSQDVVAGGPSTDTQYF. In DNA form, the CDR3 reads TGTGCCAGCAGCCAAGATGTAGTAGCGGGGGGCCCCTCCACAGATACGCAGTATTTT.

J is TRBJ1-1 and V is TRBV28; 8 bases line up with TRBD1. V was clipped by 6 bases and J by 5 bases; unmatched bases: 2. CDR1 MDHEN and CDR2 SYDVKM come from the germline V gene. The CDR3 contains 12 residues. The CDR3, as DNA: TGTGCCAGCAGGAGGACAGGGACTGAAGCTTTCTTT. Translation: CASRRTGTEAFF.

CDR3 sequence (DNA): TGTGCCAGCAGCTTGGCCACATTAGGACTCACCCTGAGGGAGCAGTACTTC. This translates into CASSLATLGLTLREQYF. The chain is built from TRBV5-5 and TRBJ2-7, with a tentative D call TRBD2 (5 bases). This CDR3 has 17 residues. Germline CDR1 reads SGHKS; CDR2 reads YYEKEE (reference sequence). The V end was cut by 0 bases, the J end by 7 bases, with 23 bases between.

As to this clone: One junction end does not reproduce the germline sequence, and a read error may be involved. This chain links TRBV7-7 with TRBJ2-1; tentative D call: TRBD2 (5 bases). The CDR3 runs 13 residues. Germline V gene sequence: CDR1 SSHAT, CDR2 FNYEAQ (reference sequence). The CDR3 here is CASSREGWGEQFF. DNA of the CDR3: TGTGCTAGCAGCCGGGAAGGGTGGGGTGAGCAGTTCTTC.

The chain is built from TRBV18 and TRBJ2-5; D possibly corresponds to TRBD1 (7 bases). The CDR3 totals 16 residues. V was pared by 6 bases and J by 5 bases, with 22 bases between. The germline V gene encodes CDR1 KGHSH and CDR2 LQKENI. The CDR3 sequence: CASSPGTVSRGETQYF. The CDR3 DNA follows: TGTGCCAGCTCTCCCGGGACAGTAAGCCGGGGGGAGACCCAGTACTTC.

The rearrangement links TRBV30 to TRBJ1-5; D possibly corresponds to TRBD1 (6 bases). V dropped 4 bases and J dropped 3 bases, with 13 bases sitting between them. The germline V gene encodes CDR1 GTSNPN and CDR2 SVGIG (reference sequence). The CDR3 is made up of 14 amino acids. The CDR3: CAWKTGTSNQPQHF. The CDR3 DNA is TGTGCCTGGAAAACAGGGACATCCAATCAGCCCCAGCATTTT.

V usage is TRBV21-1 and J usage is TRBJ2-7; the DNA was not used to check the table's D call, TRBD1. TRBV21-1 is shown as a pseudogene. The CDR3 consists of 17 residues. This CDR3 reads CASSPLIVRDRDYEQYF. CDR3 nucleotide sequence: TGTGCCAGCTCTCCACTCATCGTCCGGGACAGGGACTACGAGCAGTACTTC.